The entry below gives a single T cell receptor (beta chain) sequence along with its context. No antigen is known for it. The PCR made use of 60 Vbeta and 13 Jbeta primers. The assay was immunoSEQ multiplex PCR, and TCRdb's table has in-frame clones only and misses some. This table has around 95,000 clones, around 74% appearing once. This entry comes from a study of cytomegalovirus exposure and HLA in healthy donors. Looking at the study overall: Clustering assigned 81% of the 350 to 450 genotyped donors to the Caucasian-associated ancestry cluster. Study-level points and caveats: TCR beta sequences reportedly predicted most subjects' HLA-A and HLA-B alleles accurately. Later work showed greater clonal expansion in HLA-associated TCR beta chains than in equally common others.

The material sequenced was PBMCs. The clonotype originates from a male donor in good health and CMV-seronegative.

CDR3 coding DNA: TGTGCCAGCAGCGAATACCGGACAGGGAGGGAACAGCCCCAGCATTTT. This sequence encodes CASSEYRTGREQPQHF. V and J are TRBV7-9 and TRBJ1-5; 8 bases fit TRBD1. Germline V CDR1 and CDR2: SEHNR, FQNEAQ (reference sequence). The CDR3 covers 16 residues. V gave up 5 bases and J gave up 7 bases; unmatched junction bases: 13.